Given below is one TCR beta chain in context. Germline V gene lookup returns CDR1 MGHRA and CDR2 YSYEKL. This CDR3 region has 15 residues. V was shortened by 0 bases and J by 0 bases, with 8 bases between the two germline ends. Treatment given: oral pan-JAK inhibitor, 5-10 mg twice daily. The sample is drawn from a study of CD8+ T cells in alopecia areata. Sequencing used cDNA as its template, made by extracting RNA and reverse transcribing it. Data came from immunoSEQ multiplex PCR; TCRdb stores just in-frame clones and leaves some out. The sample contains 150,000 to 200,000 clones, 50% to 65% of which appear only once.

This TCR derives from a human donor with alopecia areata. The material was CD4+ T cells sorted from blood, obtained at week 24, from a patient treated with tofacitinib. This chain connects TRBV4-1 to TRBJ2-5; D is perhaps TRBD2 (5 bases). CDR3 nucleotides: TGCGCCAGCAGCCAAGATGGACTTTACCAAGAGACCCAGTACTTC. Its translation: CASSQDGLYQETQYF.